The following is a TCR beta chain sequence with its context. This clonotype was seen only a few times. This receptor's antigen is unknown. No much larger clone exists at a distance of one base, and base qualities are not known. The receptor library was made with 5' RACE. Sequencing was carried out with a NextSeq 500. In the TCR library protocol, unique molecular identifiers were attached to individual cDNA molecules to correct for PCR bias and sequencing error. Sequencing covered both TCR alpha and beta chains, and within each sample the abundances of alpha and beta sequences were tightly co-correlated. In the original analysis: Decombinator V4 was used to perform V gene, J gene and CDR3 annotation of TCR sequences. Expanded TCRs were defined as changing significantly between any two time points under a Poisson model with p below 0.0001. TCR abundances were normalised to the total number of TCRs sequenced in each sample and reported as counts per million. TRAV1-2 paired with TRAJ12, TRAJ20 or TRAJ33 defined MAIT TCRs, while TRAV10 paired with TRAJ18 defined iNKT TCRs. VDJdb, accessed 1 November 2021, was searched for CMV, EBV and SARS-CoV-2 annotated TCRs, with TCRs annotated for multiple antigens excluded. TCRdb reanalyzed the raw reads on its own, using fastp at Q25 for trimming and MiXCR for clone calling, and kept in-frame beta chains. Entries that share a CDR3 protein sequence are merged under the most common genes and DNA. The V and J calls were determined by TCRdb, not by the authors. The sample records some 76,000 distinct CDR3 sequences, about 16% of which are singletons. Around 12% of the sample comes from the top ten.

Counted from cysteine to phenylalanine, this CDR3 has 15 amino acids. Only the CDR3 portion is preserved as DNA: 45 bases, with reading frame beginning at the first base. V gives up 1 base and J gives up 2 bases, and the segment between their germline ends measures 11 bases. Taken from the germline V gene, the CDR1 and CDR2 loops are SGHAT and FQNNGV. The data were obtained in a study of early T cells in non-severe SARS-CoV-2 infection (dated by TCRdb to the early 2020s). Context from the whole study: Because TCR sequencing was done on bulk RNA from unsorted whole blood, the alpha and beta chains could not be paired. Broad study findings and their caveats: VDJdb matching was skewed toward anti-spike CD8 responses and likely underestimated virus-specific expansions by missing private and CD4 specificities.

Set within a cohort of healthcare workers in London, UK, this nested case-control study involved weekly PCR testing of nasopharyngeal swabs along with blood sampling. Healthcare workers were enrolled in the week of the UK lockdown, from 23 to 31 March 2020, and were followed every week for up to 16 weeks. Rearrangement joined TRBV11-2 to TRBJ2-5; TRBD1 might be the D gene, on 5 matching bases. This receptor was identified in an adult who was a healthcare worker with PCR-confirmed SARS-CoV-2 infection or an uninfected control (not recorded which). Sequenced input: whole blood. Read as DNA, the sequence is TGTGCCAGCAGCTTAGTTTGGCAGGGTCAAGAGACCCAGTACTTC. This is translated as CASSLVWQGQETQYF.